The clone carrying this T cell receptor beta chain showed up just once. Its target is unknown. Using immunoSEQ multiplex PCR, the repertoire was profiled, and TCRdb retains in-frame clones only, with some absent. The table shows 9,500 to 15,000 clones, with 69% occurring only once. The data originate from a study of OX40 agonist ivuxolimab in advanced cancers. Overall study findings and caveats: Low normalized clonal expansion also occurred in some nonresponding patients. Relative to CD4+, CD8+ T cells held more expanded clones on average.

The receptor's source is an adult with an advanced solid tumor such as melanoma, head and neck, liver or kidney cancer. Sequenced material: CD4+ or CD8+ T cells sorted from blood, taken in a trial of the OX40 agonist ivuxolimab.

The CDR3 DNA follows: TGTGCCAGCAGTTACAGGGCGGAGCCCACAGATACGCAGTATTTT. This encodes CASSYRAEPTDTQYF. The V gene is TRBV6-6, the J gene TRBJ2-3; D call uncertain. CDR1 and CDR2 from the germline V gene are MNHNY and SVGAGI (reference sequence). CDR3 size: 15 residues. Trimming stripped 2 bases from V and 2 bases from J, with 11 bases between.